Listed below are T cell receptor beta chains from one sample, sequenced in a study of blood T cell repertoires in COVID-19. The protocol was immunoSEQ multiplex PCR, while the TCRdb copy is restricted to in-frame clones and leaves out a portion. The sample shows roughly 330,000 clones, roughly 83% of them seen only once. The sample taken for sequencing was peripheral blood. These receptors were taken from a woman between 50 and 59 years old with acute or convalescent COVID-19. Each CDR3 is given with its conserved first and last residue. The D gene is left open where the match is weak. Size tells how often a clone was seen (once, few, many) or the class of an expanded clone, and some rows leave it out.

j_call | d_call | v_call | clone_size | cdr3_nt | cdr3_aa
TRBJ1-2 | TRBD1 | TRBV2 | . | TGTGCCAGCAGTGATATGGGACAGGGGGCCTGGTATGGCTACACCTTC | CASSDMGQGAWYGYTF
TRBJ2-5 | . | TRBV7-2 | . | TGTGCCAGCAGCTTAGACGGGTTGGGTCAAGAGACCCAGTACTTC | CASSLDGLGQETQYF
TRBJ1-2 | TRBD1 | TRBV6-4 | once | TGTGCCAGCAGAGTACAGGGGGCTTCCTATGGCTACACCTTC | CASRVQGASYGYTF
TRBJ2-7 | TRBD1 | TRBV18 | . | TGTGCCAGCTCCTCAGACGGACAGGCCAACTCCTACGAGCAGTACTTC | CASSSDGQANSYEQYF
TRBJ1-4 | . | TRBV27 | . | TGTGCCAGCAGTCCCCGGGGGGGAAATGAAAAACTGTTTTTT | CASSPRGGNEKLFF
TRBJ1-1 | TRBD1 | TRBV24-1 | few | TGTGCCACCAGTGATTCCGCCCGGACAGGGAACACTGAAGCTTTCTTT | CATSDSARTGNTEAFF
TRBJ2-7 | . | TRBV12-3/TRBV12-4 | . | TGTGCCAGCACCAACCGGGACTCCTACGAGCAGTACTTC | CASTNRDSYEQYF
TRBJ2-3 | . | TRBV30 | . | TGTGCCTGGAGAGTAGGGGGGGGAACAGATACGCAGTATTTT | CAWRVGGGTDTQYF
TRBJ1-1 | TRBD1 | TRBV20-1 | . | TGCAGTGCTAGTCGACAGGGGCTCTTGGACACTGAAGCTTTCTTT | CSASRQGLLDTEAFF
TRBJ2-7 | . | TRBV21-1 | . | TGTGCCAGCAGCAAGGACAGGCGTCACGAGCAGTACTTC | CASSKDRRHEQYF
TRBJ1-1 | . | TRBV5-1 | . | TGCGCCAGCAGCTTGTATGGCGGGAACACTGAAGCTTTCTTT | CASSLYGGNTEAFF
TRBJ2-3 | . | TRBV5-6 | . | TGTGCCAGCAGCTTCCGGCGGGCAGATACGCAGTATTTT | CASSFRRADTQYF
TRBJ2-1 | TRBD2 | TRBV5-1 | . | TGCGCCAGCAGTCGCGGAGGGACTAGCGGGAGTTGGTATGAGCAGTTCTTC | CASSRGGTSGSWYEQFF
TRBJ2-3 | TRBD2 | TRBV4-3 | . | TGCGCCAGCAGCCAGCTTAGCGGGAGAGCAGATACGCAGTATTTT | CASSQLSGRADTQYF
TRBJ2-3 | . | TRBV7-3 | . | TGTGCCAGCAGCTTGGGGGCCGCAGATACGCAGTATTTT | CASSLGAADTQYF
TRBJ1-2 | . | TRBV2 | . | TGTGCCAGATGGGGCAGGGACTATGGCTACACCTTC | CARWGRDYGYTF
TRBJ1-6 | . | TRBV4-1 | many | TGCGCCAGCAGCCAACCTCAGGGTTACCCTAATTCACCCCTCCACTTT | CASSQPQGYPNSPLHF
TRBJ2-7 | TRBD2 | TRBV7-8 | . | TGTGCCAGCAGCTTAGCAGCGGGACTCGGGTACGAGCAGTACTTC | CASSLAAGLGYEQYF
TRBJ1-1 | . | TRBV28 | few | TGTGCCAGCAGCCCACCATCCCTCGGGATGTCTGAAGCTTTCTTT | CASSPPSLGMSEAFF
TRBJ2-3 | . | TRBV7-2 | . | TGTGCCAGCAGGCGGGACAGACGCACAGATACGCAGTATTTT | CASRRDRRTDTQYF
TRBJ2-7 | . | TRBV7-2 | once | TGTGCCAGCAGCCCGGCTAGGAGCTCCTACGAGCAGTACTTC | CASSPARSSYEQYF
TRBJ2-1 | TRBD2 | TRBV27 | . | TGTGCCAGCAGGGGACCGGGACTAGCGGATTACAATGAGCAGTTCTTC | CASRGPGLADYNEQFF
TRBJ1-1 | TRBD1 | TRBV28 | . | TGTGCCAGCGGGATCAGGGGGTCCACTGAAGCTTTCTTT | CASGIRGSTEAFF